Sequencing of this T cell receptor beta chain was carried out in a study of blood T cell repertoires in COVID-19. Study overall: Sites in the United States, Italy and Spain provided acute and convalescent COVID-19 samples. T cells, B-cell-depleted T cells, or PBMCs provided the cDNA or gDNA that served as material.

Original analysis: Nucleated cell number was recorded as an estimate derived from reference gene primer amplification. Produced via immunoSEQ multiplex PCR; TCRdb's table is partial and in-frame only. D and trimming come from the DNA, and the V and J calls and clone size come from that table. The sample lists some 170,000 clones, roughly nine tenths occurring once. The germline V gene encodes CDR1 SGHTS and CDR2 YDEGEE. The CDR3 contains 12 residues. The germline V and J ends were trimmed by 2 bases and 1 base, with 3 bases remaining between them. The gene calls are TRBV5-8 and TRBJ1-1; no clear D gene. Sequenced input: peripheral blood. The sequence derives from a man aged 55 to 70 with active or convalescent COVID-19. This CDR3 reads CASSFRNTEAFF. The CDR3 region has the DNA TGTGCCAGCAGCTTTCGGAACACTGAAGCTTTCTTT.